Many counts were recorded for the clone carrying this T cell receptor beta chain. The data are from a study of T cell repertoires in cytomegalovirus infection. Overall study: Both a matching HLA type and CMV infection were indicated by public TCR beta signatures.

In TCRdb, the reads were re-called with MiXCR into one record per CDR3 protein. The sample has 600,000 to 800,000 distinct CDR3 sequences, more than 20% seen once. The CDR3 loop spans 11 amino acids. Germline V gene data show CDR1 as SGHVS and CDR2 as FQNEAQ. V was shortened by 6 bases and J by 5 bases, with 7 bases between the two germline ends. The material sequenced was CD8+ T cells from PBMCs. The sequence was collected from a human donor in good health (CMV status not recorded). Some clones in this sample may be carry-over from other donors' samples. The chain joins TRBV7-8 to TRBJ2-5; D gene ambiguous. CDR3 sequence reads: CASSTSETQYF. CDR3 in DNA: TGTGCCAGCAGTACAAGTGAGACCCAGTACTTC.